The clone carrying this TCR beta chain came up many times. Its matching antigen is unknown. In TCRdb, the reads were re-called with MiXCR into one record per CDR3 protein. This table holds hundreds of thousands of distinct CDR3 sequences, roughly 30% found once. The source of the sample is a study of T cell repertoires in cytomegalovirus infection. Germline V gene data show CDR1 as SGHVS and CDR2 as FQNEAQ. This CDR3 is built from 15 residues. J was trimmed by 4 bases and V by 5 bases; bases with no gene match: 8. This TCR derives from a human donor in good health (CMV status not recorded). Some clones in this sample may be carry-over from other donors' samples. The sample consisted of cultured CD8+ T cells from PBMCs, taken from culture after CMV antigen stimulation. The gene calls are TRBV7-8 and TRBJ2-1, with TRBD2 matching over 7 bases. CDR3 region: CASSEDQGLYNEQFF. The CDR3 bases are TGTGCCAGCAGCGAGGACCAGGGACTATACAATGAGCAGTTCTTC.